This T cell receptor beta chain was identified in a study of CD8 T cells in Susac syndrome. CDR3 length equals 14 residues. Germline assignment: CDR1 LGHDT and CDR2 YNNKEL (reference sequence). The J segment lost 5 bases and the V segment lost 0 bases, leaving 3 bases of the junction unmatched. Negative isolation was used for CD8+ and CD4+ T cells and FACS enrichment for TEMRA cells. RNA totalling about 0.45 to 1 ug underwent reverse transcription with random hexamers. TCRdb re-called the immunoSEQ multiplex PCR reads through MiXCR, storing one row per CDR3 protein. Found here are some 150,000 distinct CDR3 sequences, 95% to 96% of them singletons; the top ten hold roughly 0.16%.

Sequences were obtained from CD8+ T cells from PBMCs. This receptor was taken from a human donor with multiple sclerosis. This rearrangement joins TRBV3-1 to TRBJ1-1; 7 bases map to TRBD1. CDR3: CASSQDQGETEAFF. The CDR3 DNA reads TGTGCCAGCAGCCAAGATCAGGGGGAAACTGAAGCTTTCTTT.